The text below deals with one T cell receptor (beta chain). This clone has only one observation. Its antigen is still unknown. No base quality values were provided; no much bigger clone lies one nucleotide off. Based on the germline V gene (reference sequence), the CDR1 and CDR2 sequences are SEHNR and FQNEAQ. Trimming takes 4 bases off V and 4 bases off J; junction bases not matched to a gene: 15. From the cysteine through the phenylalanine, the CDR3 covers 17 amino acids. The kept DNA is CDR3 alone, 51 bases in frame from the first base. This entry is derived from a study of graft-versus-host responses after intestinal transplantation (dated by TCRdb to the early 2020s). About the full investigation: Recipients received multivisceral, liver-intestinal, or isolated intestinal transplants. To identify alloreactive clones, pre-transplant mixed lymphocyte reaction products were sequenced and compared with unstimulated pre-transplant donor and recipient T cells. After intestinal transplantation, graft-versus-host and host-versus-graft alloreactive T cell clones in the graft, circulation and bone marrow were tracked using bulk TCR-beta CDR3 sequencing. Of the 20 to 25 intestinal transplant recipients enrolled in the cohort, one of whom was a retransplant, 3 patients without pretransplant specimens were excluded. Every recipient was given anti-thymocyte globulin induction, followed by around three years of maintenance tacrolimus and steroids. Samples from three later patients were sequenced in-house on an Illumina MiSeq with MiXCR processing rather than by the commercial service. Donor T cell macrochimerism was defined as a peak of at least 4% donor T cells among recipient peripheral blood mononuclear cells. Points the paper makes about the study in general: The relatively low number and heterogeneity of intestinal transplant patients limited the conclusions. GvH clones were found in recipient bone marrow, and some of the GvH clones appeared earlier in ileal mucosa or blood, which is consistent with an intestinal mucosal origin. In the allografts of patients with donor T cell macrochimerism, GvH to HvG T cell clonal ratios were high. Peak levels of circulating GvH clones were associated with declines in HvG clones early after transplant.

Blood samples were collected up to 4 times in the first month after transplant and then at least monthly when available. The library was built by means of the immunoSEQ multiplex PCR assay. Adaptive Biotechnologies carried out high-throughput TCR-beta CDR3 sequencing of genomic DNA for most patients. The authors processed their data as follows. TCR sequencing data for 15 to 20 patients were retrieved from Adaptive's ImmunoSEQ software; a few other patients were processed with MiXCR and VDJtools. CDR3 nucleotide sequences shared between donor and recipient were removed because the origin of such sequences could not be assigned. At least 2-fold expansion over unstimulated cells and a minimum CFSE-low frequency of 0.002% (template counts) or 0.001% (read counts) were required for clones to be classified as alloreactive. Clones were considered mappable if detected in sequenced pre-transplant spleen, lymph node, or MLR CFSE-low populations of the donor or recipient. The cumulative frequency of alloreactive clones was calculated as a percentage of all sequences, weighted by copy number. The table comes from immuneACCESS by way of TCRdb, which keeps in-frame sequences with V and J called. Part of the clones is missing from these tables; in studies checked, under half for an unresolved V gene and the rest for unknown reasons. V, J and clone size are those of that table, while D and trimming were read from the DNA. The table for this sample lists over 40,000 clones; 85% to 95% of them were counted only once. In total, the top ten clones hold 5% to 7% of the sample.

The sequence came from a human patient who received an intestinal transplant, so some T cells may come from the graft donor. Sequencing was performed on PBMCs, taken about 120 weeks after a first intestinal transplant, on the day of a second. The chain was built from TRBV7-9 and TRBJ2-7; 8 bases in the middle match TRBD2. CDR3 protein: CASSSFLGGTSGYEQYF. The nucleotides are TGTGCCAGCAGCTCATTCCTTGGGGGGACTAGTGGATACGAGCAGTACTTC.